These T cell receptor beta chains were read from a single sample in a study of T cell responses to AZD1222 COVID-19 vaccine. Libraries were prepared by immunoSEQ multiplex PCR; TCRdb keeps only in-frame clonotypes and omits some of them. This sample has under 150,000 clones, with approximately 90% found just once. This specimen consisted of peripheral blood, obtained 28 days after the second AZD1222 dose. These receptors originate from an adult who received the AZD1222 COVID-19 vaccine. The CDR3 runs from the conserved cysteine through the conserved F or W. A D gene is named only where the DNA matches it firmly. The size field is filled for only some rows; it gives once, few, many or a size class.

DNA,CDR3,V,J,size,D
TGTGCCTGGGGGCGGGGGAATCAGCCCCAGCATTTT,CAWGRGNQPQHF,TRBV30,TRBJ1-5,NA,NA
TGTGCCAGCAGCTTAGCGGGGGGGTATAGCAATCAGCCCCAGCATTTT,CASSLAGGYSNQPQHF,TRBV7-8,TRBJ1-5,NA,NA
TGTGCCAGTATGGCAGGGGACAACACTGAAGCTTTCTTT,CASMAGDNTEAFF,TRBV19,TRBJ1-1,NA,NA
TGTGCCAGCTCACCAACACAGGGGGCAGGCACTGAAGCTTTCTTT,CASSPTQGAGTEAFF,TRBV18,TRBJ1-1,NA,TRBD1
TGTGCCATCAGTGCGGGCAACAGGGGCAATCAGCCCCAGCATTTT,CAISAGNRGNQPQHF,TRBV10-3,TRBJ1-5,NA,NA
TGTGCCAGTAGTAAGGGACAGTCGGAGGTCACAGATACGCAGTATTTT,CASSKGQSEVTDTQYF,TRBV19,TRBJ2-3,NA,TRBD1
TGCGCCAGCAGTGATTTGGAGGGTTCGGGGGAGCAGTACTTC,CASSDLEGSGEQYF,TRBV10-1,TRBJ2-7,NA,NA
TGTGCCAGCAGTCGGGACAGCGGCTACACCTTC,CASSRDSGYTF,TRBV6-2/TRBV6-3,TRBJ1-2,NA,TRBD1
TGTGCCAGCACCCCTGCGGGGGAGGTCAACGGAAACACCATATATTTT,CASTPAGEVNGNTIYF,TRBV7-6,TRBJ1-3,NA,NA
TGTGCCAGCAGTTTGTGGGAATCGGGACTGTTTTTT,CASSLWESGLFF,TRBV12-3/TRBV12-4,TRBJ1-4,NA,NA
TGTGCCAGCGAGGGGGGGGGTAATAGCAATCAGCCCCAGCATTTT,CASEGGGNSNQPQHF,TRBV6-5,TRBJ1-5,NA,NA
TGTGCCAGCAGCTTCCGAGCGGGAAACACCGGGGAGCTGTTTTTT,CASSFRAGNTGELFF,TRBV5-4,TRBJ2-2,once,TRBD2
TGCGCCAGCAGCTGGGCGGGGGCGGGCACAGATACGCAGTATTTT,CASSWAGAGTDTQYF,TRBV4-1,TRBJ2-3,NA,NA
TGTGCCAGCAGTCAAGCGGGAGGCACAGATACGCAGTATTTT,CASSQAGGTDTQYF,TRBV6-4,TRBJ2-3,NA,TRBD2
TGTGCCAGCAGCCGGGGCGGGAGCGGGGCGCCCTACAATGAGCAGTTCTTC,CASSRGGSGAPYNEQFF,TRBV5-4,TRBJ2-1,NA,TRBD2